The clone carrying this T cell receptor beta chain was seen a handful of times. Its antigen is still unknown. With template switching, a universal primer site was added, and the cDNA carried unique molecular identifiers. MiXCR, applied by TCRdb to the 5' RACE reads, yields one record per CDR3 protein. Altogether fewer than 250,000 distinct CDR3 sequences are present, about a tenth being singletons, with the ten largest covering just over 5%. This sample stems from a study of identical twins. The V and J ends lost 5 bases and 5 bases respectively, with 11 bases between them. Per germline, CDR1 DFQATT and CDR2 SNEGSKA (reference sequence). CDR3 size: 12 residues. Overall study results and limits: Models predicted less out-of-frame TCR alpha sharing in monozygotic twins than was found. For out-of-frame beta sequences, excess twin sharing was weaker.

This sequence was found in a woman aged 18-35 years in good health. Input material: memory (CD45RO+) T cells sorted from blood. The chain employs TRBV20-1 and TRBJ2-3, with a possible D match to TRBD1 (5 bases). CDR3 in DNA: TGCAGTGCTCCCGTGGGGCTAGATACGCAGTATTTT. Translation gives CSAPVGLDTQYF.